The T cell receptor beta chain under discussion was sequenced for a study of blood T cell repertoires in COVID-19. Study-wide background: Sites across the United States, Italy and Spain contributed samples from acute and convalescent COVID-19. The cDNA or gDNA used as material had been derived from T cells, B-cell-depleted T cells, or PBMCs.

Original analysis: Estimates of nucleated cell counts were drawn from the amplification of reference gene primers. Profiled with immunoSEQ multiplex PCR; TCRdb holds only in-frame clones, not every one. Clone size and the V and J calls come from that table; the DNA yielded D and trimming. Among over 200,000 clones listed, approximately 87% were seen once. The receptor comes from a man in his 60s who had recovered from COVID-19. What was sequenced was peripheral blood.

CDR3 in amino acids: CASSQSRAKNIQYF. In DNA form, the CDR3 reads TGTGCCAGCAGCCAAAGTAGAGCCAAAAACATTCAGTACTTC. The gene calls are TRBV3-1 (or the pseudogene TRBV3-2) and TRBJ2-4, with unresolved D. V was trimmed by 2 bases and J by 0 bases, leaving 5 bases between them. Germline CDR1 LGHDT, CDR2 YNNKEL (reference sequence). CDR3 length equals 14 residues.